Each of the 11 T cell receptor beta chains below was sequenced from the same sample in a study of shared T cell receptors in the human thymus. Some clones are missing from TCRdb's copy, which holds only in-frame ones; the method was immunoSEQ multiplex PCR. This table holds hundreds of thousands of clones, around 87% found once. The same sample was also studied in work on human thymus T cells.

What was sequenced was thymocytes. The receptors here all came from a boy under three years old with a congenital heart defect.

The V call is TRBV19, the J call TRBJ2-1, with TRBD2 matching over 12 bases. This CDR3 region has 16 residues. Losses at the gene ends were 3 bases for V and 7 bases for J; bases not matched to a gene: 7. The V gene's germline CDR1 is LNHDA and CDR2 SQIVND (reference sequence). The CDR3 reads CASSINLAGGTNEQFF. The CDR3 DNA sequence: TGTGCCAGTAGTATCAACCTAGCGGGGGGGACGAATGAGCAGTTCTTC. The variable domain in full, completed from reference TRBV19 and TRBJ2-1, reads DGGITQSPKYLFRKEGQNVTLSCEQNLNHDAMYWYRQDPGQGLRLIYYSQIVNDFQKGDIAEGYSVSREKKESFPLTVTSAQKNPTAFYLCASSINLAGGTNEQFFGPGTRLTVL.

The chain recombines TRBV5-6 with TRBJ1-4, with a weak D call TRBD1 (6 bases). The length of the CDR3 is 16 residues. Trimming shortened V by 4 bases and J by 4 bases, and 17 bases separated the two germline ends. CDR1 SGHDT and CDR2 YYEEEE come from the germline V gene. The CDR3 loop reads CASSNPGQPHNEKLFF. The CDR3 nucleotides read TGTGCCAGCAGCAACCCTGGACAGCCTCATAATGAAAAACTGTTTTTT.

This chain joins TRBV15 and TRBJ1-4; 7 bases align to TRBD1. J gave up 7 bases and V 3 bases, and 8 bases lay outside the gene matches. The length of the CDR3 is 15 residues. Germline V gives CDR1 LNHNV, CDR2 YYDKDF (reference sequence). CDR3 residues: CATSREGAGAEKLFF. The DNA of the CDR3 is TGTGCCACCAGCAGGGAGGGGGCCGGGGCTGAAAAACTGTTTTTT.

This clone appeared a few times. The chain uses TRBV4-1 and TRBJ1-2; D call uncertain. This CDR3 has 14 residues. CDR1 and CDR2 from the germline V gene are MGHRA and YSYEKL. Trimming stripped 0 bases from V and 5 bases from J, with 10 bases between. The CDR3 sequence: CASSQEGRTYGYTF. Here the CDR3 DNA reads TGCGCCAGCAGCCAAGAAGGCAGGACTTATGGCTACACCTTC.

The chain couples TRBV5-1 to TRBJ1-2; a weak D match, TRBD1 (6 bases). Per the germline V gene, CDR1 is SGHRS and CDR2 is YFSETQ. The CDR3 runs to 15 residues. Trimming took 0 bases from V and 5 from J, leaving 14 bases between them. CDR3 sequence: CASSLVPVTGYGYTF. The CDR3 DNA is TGCGCCAGCAGCTTGGTCCCGGTCACAGGGTATGGCTACACCTTC.

The chain recombines TRBV7-2 with TRBJ2-2, with TRBD1 as a possible D gene (6 bases). The CDR3 sequence is 17 residues long. Trimming shortened V by 6 bases and J by 1 base, and 18 bases separated the two germline ends. Looked up from germline, CDR1 is SGHTA and CDR2 is FQGNSA. The CDR3 reads CASSRRHWGLNTGELFF. CDR3 coding DNA: TGTGCCAGCAGTCGAAGGCACTGGGGGCTGAACACCGGGGAGCTGTTTTTT.

V is TRBV19 and J is TRBJ2-7, with 9 bases identical to TRBD1. CDR1 LNHDA and CDR2 SQIVND come from the germline V gene (reference sequence). J gave up 4 bases and V 5 bases, and 12 bases lay outside the gene matches. The CDR3 is 16 amino acids. This CDR3 reads CASSLTTGTGTYEQYF. CDR3 in DNA: TGTGCCAGTAGTCTTACGACCGGGACAGGGACATACGAGCAGTACTTC.

The chain combines TRBV25-1 with TRBJ2-3; TRBD2 matches 12 bases. This CDR3 has 18 residues. The V and J ends lost 0 bases and 3 bases, in that order; junction bases with no gene match: 7. Germline CDR1 and CDR2: MGHDK and SYGVNS. The CDR3 here is CASSEYPSSGGGTDTQYF. The CDR3 bases are TGTGCCAGCAGTGAATACCCCTCTAGCGGGGGGGGAACAGATACGCAGTATTTT.

The V gene is TRBV7-9, the J gene TRBJ2-2; D not certain. This CDR3 is built from 16 residues. Trimming took off 4 bases at V and 0 bases at J, with 12 bases between the two ends. Germline loops: CDR1 SEHNR, CDR2 FQNEAQ (reference sequence). The CDR3 DNA sequence: TGTGCCAGCAGCTCAATTAGTCCTTCGAACACCGGGGAGCTGTTTTTT. Residues: CASSSISPSNTGELFF.

The chain recombines TRBV13 with TRBJ1-1, with a weak D call TRBD1 (5 bases). The germline gives CDR1 PRHDT, CDR2 FYEKMQ (reference sequence). Between the trimmed V and J ends, which lost 2 bases and 6 bases, there was a span of 13 bases. This CDR3 spans 14 amino acids. CDR3 coding DNA: TGTGCCAGCAGCTTATTCGGGGGAAGCGCTGAAGCTTTCTTT. It codes for CASSLFGGSAEAFF.

CDR3 sequence: CASSLAGRYEQYF. The CDR3 DNA reads as TGTGCCAGCAGCTTAGCAGGGCGGTACGAGCAGTACTTC. The chain is built from TRBV7-3 and TRBJ2-7, with a tentative D call TRBD1 (5 bases). V dropped 2 bases and J dropped 4 bases, with 9 bases sitting between them. Germline CDR1 reads SGHTA; CDR2 reads FQGTGA. This CDR3 contains 13 residues.